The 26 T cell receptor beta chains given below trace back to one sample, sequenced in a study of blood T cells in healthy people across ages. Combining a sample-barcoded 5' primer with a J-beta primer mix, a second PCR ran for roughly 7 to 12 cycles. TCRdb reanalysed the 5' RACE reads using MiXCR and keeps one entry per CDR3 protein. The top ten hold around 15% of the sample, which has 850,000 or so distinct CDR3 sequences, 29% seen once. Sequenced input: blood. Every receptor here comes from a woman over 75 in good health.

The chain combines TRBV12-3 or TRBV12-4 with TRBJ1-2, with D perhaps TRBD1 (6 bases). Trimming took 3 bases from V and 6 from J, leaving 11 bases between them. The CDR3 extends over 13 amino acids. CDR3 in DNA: TGTGCCAGCAGTTTCGGGGGGCTAAATGGCTACACCTTC. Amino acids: CASSFGGLNGYTF.

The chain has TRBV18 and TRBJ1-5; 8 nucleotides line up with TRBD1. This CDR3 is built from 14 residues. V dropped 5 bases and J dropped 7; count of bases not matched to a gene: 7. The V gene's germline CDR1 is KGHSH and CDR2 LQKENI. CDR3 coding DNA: TGTGCCAGCTCATTCGACAGGGGCGGCCAGCCCCAGCATTTT. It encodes CASSFDRGGQPQHF.

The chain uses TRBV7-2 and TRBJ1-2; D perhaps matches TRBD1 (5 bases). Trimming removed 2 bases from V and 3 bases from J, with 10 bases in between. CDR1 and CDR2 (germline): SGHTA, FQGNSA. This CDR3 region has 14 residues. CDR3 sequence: CASSLHTGDYGYTF. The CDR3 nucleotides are TGTGCCAGCAGCTTACATACAGGCGACTATGGCTACACCTTC.

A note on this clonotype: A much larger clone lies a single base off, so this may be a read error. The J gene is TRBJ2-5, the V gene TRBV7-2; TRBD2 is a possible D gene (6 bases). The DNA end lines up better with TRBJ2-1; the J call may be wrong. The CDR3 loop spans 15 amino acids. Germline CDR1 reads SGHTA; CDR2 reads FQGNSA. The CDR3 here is CASSLRRGKRETQFF. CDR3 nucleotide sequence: TGTGCCAGCAGCTTGAGGCGCGGGAAGCGAGAGACCCAGTTCTTC.

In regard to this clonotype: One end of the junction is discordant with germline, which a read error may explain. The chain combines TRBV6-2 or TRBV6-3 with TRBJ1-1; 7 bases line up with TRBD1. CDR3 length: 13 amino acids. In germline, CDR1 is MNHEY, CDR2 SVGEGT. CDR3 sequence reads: CAGSYSGGTEAFF. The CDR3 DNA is TGTGCCGGCAGTTACTCAGGGGGCACTGAAGCTTTCTTT.

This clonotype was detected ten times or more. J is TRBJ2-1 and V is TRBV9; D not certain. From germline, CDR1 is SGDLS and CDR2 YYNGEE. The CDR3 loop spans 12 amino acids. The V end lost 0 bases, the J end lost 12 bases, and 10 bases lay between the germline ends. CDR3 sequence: CASSVELGGQFF. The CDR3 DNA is TGTGCCAGCAGCGTAGAATTGGGTGGGCAGTTCTTC.

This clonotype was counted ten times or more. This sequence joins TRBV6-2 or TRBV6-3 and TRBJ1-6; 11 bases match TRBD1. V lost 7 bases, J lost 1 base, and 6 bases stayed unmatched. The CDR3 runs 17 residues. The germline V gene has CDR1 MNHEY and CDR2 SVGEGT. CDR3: CASTNRDRGSYNSPLHF. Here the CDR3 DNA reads TGTGCCAGCACAAACCGGGACAGGGGGTCCTATAATTCACCCCTCCACTTT.

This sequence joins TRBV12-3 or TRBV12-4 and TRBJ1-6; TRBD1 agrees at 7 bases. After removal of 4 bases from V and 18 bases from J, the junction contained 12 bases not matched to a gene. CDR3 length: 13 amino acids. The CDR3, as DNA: TGTGCCAGCAGTTCCGGACAGGTTTCAGCCCCCCACTTT. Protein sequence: CASSSGQVSAPHF.

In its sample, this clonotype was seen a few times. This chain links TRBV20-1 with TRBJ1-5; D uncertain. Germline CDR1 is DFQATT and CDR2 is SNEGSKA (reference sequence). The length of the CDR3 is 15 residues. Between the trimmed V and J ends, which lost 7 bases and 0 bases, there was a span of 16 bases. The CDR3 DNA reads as TGCAGTGAAGGCTTGTCGGAATATAGCAATCAGCCCCAGCATTTT. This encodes CSEGLSEYSNQPQHF.

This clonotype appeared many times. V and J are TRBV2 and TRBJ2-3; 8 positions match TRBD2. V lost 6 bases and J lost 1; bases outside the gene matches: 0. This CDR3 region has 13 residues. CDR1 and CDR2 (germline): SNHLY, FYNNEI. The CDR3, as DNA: TGTGCCAGCAGACTAGCGGGCACAGATACGCAGTATTTT. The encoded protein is CASRLAGTDTQYF.

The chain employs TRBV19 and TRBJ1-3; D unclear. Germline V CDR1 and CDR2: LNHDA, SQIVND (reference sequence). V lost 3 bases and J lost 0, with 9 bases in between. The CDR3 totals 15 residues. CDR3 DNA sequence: TGTGCCAGTAGTATCCTTAGGCGCTCTGGAAACACCATATATTTT. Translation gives CASSILRRSGNTIYF.

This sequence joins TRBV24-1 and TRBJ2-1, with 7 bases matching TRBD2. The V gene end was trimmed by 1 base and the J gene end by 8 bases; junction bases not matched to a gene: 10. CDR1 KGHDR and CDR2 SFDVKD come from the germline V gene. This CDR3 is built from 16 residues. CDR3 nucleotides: TGTGCCACCAGTGATTTAGGGGTGACTAGCAGCGATGAGCAGTTCTTC. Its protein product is CATSDLGVTSSDEQFF.

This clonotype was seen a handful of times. For the CDR3, the DNA is TGTGCCAGCGGCAATCTAGTGGAGTTAACTAGCACAGATACGCAGTATTTT. Encoded protein: CASGNLVELTSTDTQYF. The rearrangement links TRBV28 to TRBJ2-3; D is ambiguous. Germline CDR1 is MDHEN and CDR2 is SYDVKM. This CDR3 has 17 amino acids. V lost 8 bases and J lost 0, with 21 bases in between.

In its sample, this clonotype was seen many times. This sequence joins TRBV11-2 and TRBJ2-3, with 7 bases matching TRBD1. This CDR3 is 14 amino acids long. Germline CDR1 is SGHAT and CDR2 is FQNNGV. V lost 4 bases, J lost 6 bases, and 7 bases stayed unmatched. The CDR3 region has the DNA TGTGCCAGCAGCTCCGAGACAGGGAGCGATACGCAGTATTTT. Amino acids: CASSSETGSDTQYF.

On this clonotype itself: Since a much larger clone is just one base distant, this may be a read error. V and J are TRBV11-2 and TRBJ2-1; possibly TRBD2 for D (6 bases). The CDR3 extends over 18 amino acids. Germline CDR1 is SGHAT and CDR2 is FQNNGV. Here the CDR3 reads CASSLKSGTAASYSEQFF. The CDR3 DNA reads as TGTGCCAGCAGCTTAAAGTCCGGGACTGCCGCCTCCTACAGTGAGCAGTTCTTC.

The CDR3 bases are TGCAGTGCTAGAGAAATGTCAGGGGGCAAAGATTGCTACGAGCAGTACTTC. Amino acids: CSAREMSGGKDCYEQYF. This chain uses TRBV20-1 with TRBJ2-7; 8 bases are a match to TRBD1. Germline V CDR1 and CDR2: DFQATT, SNEGSKA (reference sequence). The CDR3 totals 17 residues. Unmatched junction bases numbered 13, after V lost 0 bases and J lost 3 bases.

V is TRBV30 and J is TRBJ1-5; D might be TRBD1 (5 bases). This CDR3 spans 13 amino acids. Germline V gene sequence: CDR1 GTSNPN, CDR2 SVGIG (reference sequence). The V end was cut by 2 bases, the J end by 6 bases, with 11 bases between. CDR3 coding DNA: TGTGCCTGGAGTTATGACGGGGGTCAGCCCCAGCATTTT. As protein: CAWSYDGGQPQHF.

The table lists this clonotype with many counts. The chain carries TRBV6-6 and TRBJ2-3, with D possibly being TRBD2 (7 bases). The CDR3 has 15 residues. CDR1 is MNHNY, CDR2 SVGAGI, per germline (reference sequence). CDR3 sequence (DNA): TGTCCCCTCGGGGGGCTGTTCAGGGGCATAGACCCGCAGTATTTT. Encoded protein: CPLGGLFRGIDPQYF.

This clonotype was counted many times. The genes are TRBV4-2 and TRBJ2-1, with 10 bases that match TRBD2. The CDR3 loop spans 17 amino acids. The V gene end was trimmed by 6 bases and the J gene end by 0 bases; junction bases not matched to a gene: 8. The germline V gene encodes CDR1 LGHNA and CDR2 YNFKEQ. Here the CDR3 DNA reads TGTGCCAGCAGACTCGGGACTAGCGCTAGCTCCTACAATGAGCAGTTCTTC. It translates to CASRLGTSASSYNEQFF.

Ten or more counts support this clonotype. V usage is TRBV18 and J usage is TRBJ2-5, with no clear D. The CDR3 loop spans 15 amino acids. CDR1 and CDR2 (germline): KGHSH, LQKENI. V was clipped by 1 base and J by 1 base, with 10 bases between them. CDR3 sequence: CASSPRADIQETQYF. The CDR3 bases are TGTGCCAGCTCACCACGGGCAGATATCCAAGAGACCCAGTACTTC.

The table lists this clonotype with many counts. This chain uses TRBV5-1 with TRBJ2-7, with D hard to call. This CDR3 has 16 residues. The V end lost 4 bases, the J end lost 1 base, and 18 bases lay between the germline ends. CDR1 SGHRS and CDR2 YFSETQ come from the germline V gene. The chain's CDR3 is CASSRNQARPSYEQYF. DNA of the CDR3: TGCGCCAGCAGCAGAAATCAGGCGAGACCATCCTACGAGCAGTACTTC. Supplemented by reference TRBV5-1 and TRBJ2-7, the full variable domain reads KAGVTQTPRYLIKTRGQQVTLSCSPISGHRSVSWYQQTPGQGLQFLFEYFSETQRNKGNFPGRFSGRQFSNSRSEMNVSTLELGDSALYLCASSRNQARPSYEQYFGPGTRLTVT.

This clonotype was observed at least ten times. The CDR3 loop reads CASSLGGGGYFSYEQYF. Here the CDR3 DNA reads TGTGCCAGCAGCTTAGGAGGGGGGGGATACTTCTCCTACGAGCAGTACTTC. The chain has TRBV7-2 and TRBJ2-7, with a weak D call TRBD2 (7 bases). The CDR3 has 17 amino acids. The ends were cut back, 1 base at V and 0 bases at J, with 16 bases in the middle. Germline V CDR1 and CDR2: SGHTA, FQGNSA.

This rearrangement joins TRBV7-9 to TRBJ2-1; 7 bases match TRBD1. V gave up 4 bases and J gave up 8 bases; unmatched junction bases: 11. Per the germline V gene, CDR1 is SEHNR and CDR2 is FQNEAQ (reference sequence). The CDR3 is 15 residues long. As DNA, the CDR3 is TGTGCCAGCAGCTCCCGAGGGCAGGGGGAGCATGAGCAGTTCTTC. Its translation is CASSSRGQGEHEQFF.

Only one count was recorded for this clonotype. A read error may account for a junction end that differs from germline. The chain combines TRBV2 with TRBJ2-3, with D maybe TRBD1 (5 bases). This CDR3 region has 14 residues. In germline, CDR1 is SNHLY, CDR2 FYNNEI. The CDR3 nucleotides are TGTACCAGCAGGGAACCTCAGCTCACAGATACGCAGTATTTT. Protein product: CTSREPQLTDTQYF.

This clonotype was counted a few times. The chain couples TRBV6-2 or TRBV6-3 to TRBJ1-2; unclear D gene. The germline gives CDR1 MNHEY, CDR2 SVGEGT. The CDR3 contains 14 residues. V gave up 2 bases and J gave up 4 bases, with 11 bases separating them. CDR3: CASSYPEAPYGYTF. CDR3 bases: TGTGCCAGCAGTTACCCCGAGGCACCCTATGGCTACACCTTC.

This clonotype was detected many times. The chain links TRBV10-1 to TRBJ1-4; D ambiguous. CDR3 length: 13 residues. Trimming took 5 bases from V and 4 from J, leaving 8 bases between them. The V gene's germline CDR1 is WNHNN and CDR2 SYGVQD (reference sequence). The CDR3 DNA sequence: TGCGCCAGCAGTCAGGCAATTAATGAAAAACTGTTTTTT. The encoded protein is CASSQAINEKLFF.